The 8 T cell receptor beta chains below come from one sample, sequenced in a study of cytomegalovirus exposure and HLA in healthy donors. 60 Vbeta and 13 Jbeta primers were used in PCR. Using immunoSEQ multiplex PCR, the repertoire was profiled, and TCRdb retains in-frame clones only, with some absent. The sample has over 150,000 clones, 70% to 80% seen once. Sequenced material: PBMCs. These receptors came from a man between 35 and 55 years old in good health and CMV-seronegative.

In DNA form, the CDR3 reads TGTGCCAGTAGTCCCTCCGAACGGAGGACAGCCAATCAGCCCCAGCATTTT. Amino acid sequence: CASSPSERRTANQPQHF. The V gene is TRBV19, the J gene TRBJ1-5, with D perhaps matching TRBD1 (6 bases). Germline CDR1 is LNHDA and CDR2 is SQIVND (reference sequence). V was clipped by 5 bases and J by 3 bases, with 20 bases between them. The CDR3 is 17 residues long. Combining the CDR3 with reference TRBV19 and TRBJ1-5 gives the whole variable domain DGGITQSPKYLFRKEGQNVTLSCEQNLNHDAMYWYRQDPGQGLRLIYYSQIVNDFQKGDIAEGYSVSREKKESFPLTVTSAQKNPTAFYLCASSPSERRTANQPQHFGDGTRLSIL.

This clone was seen more than once but under ten times. This sequence joins TRBV4-2 and TRBJ2-3; D gene ambiguous. This CDR3 has 15 amino acids. Trimming removed 0 bases from V and 6 bases from J, with 13 bases in between. CDR1 and CDR2 from the germline V gene are LGHNA and YNFKEQ. In DNA, the CDR3 is TGTGCCAGCAGCCAAGATAGTCTAGTTTTGGATACGCAGTATTTT. Amino acid sequence: CASSQDSLVLDTQYF.

The chain joins TRBV28 to TRBJ2-2, with TRBD1 as a possible D gene (6 bases). Germline loops: CDR1 MDHEN, CDR2 SYDVKM. V lost 7 bases, J lost 4 bases, and 19 bases lay in between. CDR3 size: 16 residues. The CDR3 bases are TGTGCCAGCAAGTGGCTGGGTGTAGGGGGCACCGGGGAGCTGTTTTTT. Its protein is CASKWLGVGGTGELFF.

The V and J genes are TRBV19 and TRBJ1-5; 7 bases fit TRBD1. Germline V gene sequence: CDR1 LNHDA, CDR2 SQIVND (reference sequence). The CDR3 has 16 amino acids. Losses at the gene ends were 3 bases for V and 2 bases for J; bases not matched to a gene: 7. CDR3 sequence reads: CASSIFVGQGNQPQHF. CDR3 bases: TGTGCCAGTAGTATCTTCGTCGGACAGGGCAATCAGCCCCAGCATTTT.

The chain is built from TRBV6-1 and TRBJ2-3; D is possibly TRBD1 (5 bases). From germline, CDR1 is MNHNS and CDR2 SASEGT. V lost 4 bases to trimming and J lost 6 bases, with 11 bases between them. The CDR3 spans 13 residues. For the CDR3, the DNA is TGTGCCAGCAGTGTTAATCCAGGGGATACGCAGTATTTT. It specifies CASSVNPGDTQYF.

This sequence joins TRBV11-2 and TRBJ2-4, with D possibly TRBD2 on 7 matching bases. V lost 6 bases, J lost 6 bases, and 15 bases lay in between. CDR1 is SGHAT, CDR2 FQNNGV, per germline. The CDR3 covers 14 residues. The CDR3: CASRGAGAGNIQYF. The CDR3 DNA is TGTGCCAGCAGGGGTGCGGGGGCTGGAAACATTCAGTACTTC.

V is TRBV29-1 and J is TRBJ2-3; 11 bases fit TRBD2. CDR3 length equals 17 residues. Per germline, CDR1 SQVTM and CDR2 ANQGSEA. After removal of 6 bases from V and 5 bases from J, the junction contained 16 bases not matched to a gene. The CDR3 spells CSVGGRVTSGRGDTQYF. Written as DNA, the CDR3 is TGCAGCGTGGGGGGGAGGGTTACTAGCGGGAGAGGAGATACGCAGTATTTT.

This chain links TRBV6-5 with TRBJ1-2; no definite D call. The V gene lost 5 bases and the J gene lost 3 bases, with 7 bases spanning the gap. Germline CDR1 is MNHEY and CDR2 is SVGAGI. This CDR3 is built from 12 residues. This CDR3 is CASSRADYGYTF. In DNA, the CDR3 is TGTGCCAGCAGTCGTGCAGACTATGGCTACACCTTC.